In this sample, the clone carrying this T cell receptor beta chain turned up many times. Described time point: patch test 1, 2 weeks after DPC sensitization. Specified treatment: therapeutic diphenylcyclopropenone sensitization with weekly scalp DPC. Individual cDNA molecules in this library carried unique molecular identifiers. TCRdb reprocessed the RACE reads via MiXCR and lists one record per CDR3 protein. The sample has about 120,000 distinct CDR3 sequences; about 12% are singletons. These data originate in a study of human T cells and chemical hapten exposure. Per germline, CDR1 SGHAT and CDR2 FQNNGV. The CDR3 is made up of 15 amino acids. Deletions cut 0 bases from V and 6 bases from J, with 12 bases between.

The TCR comes from a woman in her 50s with alopecia areata. Some clones in this sample may be carry-over from other donors' samples. This specimen consisted of whole blood, obtained in connection with sensitization to the hapten diphenylcyclopropenone (DPC). The chain carries TRBV11-2 and TRBJ2-1, with D perhaps matching TRBD1 or TRBD2 (5 bases each). The CDR3 is CASSLETRDLNEQFF. Here the CDR3 DNA reads TGTGCCAGCAGCTTAGAGACCCGGGACCTCAATGAGCAGTTCTTC.